Given below is one T cell receptor beta chain in context. In this sample, this clonotype turned up many times. The antigen it recognizes is unknown. Base qualities are missing; no much larger clone stands one base away. Amplification of TCR beta CDR3 regions was carried out from RNA transcripts. A first-round RT-PCR of the TCR CDR3 used the HTBI primer set with the Qiagen OneStep RT-PCR kit. Libraries were constructed in a second round of multiplex PCR, after which size selection and purification were performed. The libraries were sequenced on an Illumina HiSeq2000 using paired-end 100 bp reads. The authors' pipeline ran thus. SOAPnuke was used to process the raw data, with reads discarded if the reads contained adapters or uncalled bases, had a mean Phred below 15, or lacked an exact constant-primer or identifier match. COPE v1.2.5 was used to merge the high-quality paired reads, and each unique nucleotide sequence was defined as a clonotype. MiTCR v1.1 was used to align the clonotypes against IMGT TRBV, TRBD and TRBJ reference segments. Only V-J combinations with frequency above 0.0001, covering 99.2% of repertoires, were analysed. The TCS score was defined as the ratio of F50 (clonal expansion) to E x V (chaos), calculated using BLOSUM62-based TCRdist between CDR3 peptides within each V-J. Welch's t-statistics and random forest reduced roughly 540 V-J features to 13, which were used in a naive Bayes classifier (R e1071). The public reads were reprocessed in TCRdb via fastp at Q25 and MiXCR, keeping in-frame beta chains. CDR3 protein duplicates are merged, each entry listing the most common genes and DNA. The V and J calls and clone size come from TCRdb's table, not from the authors' own analysis. The table for this sample lists hundreds of thousands of distinct CDR3 sequences; approximately 15% of them were counted only once. Of the sample, 5.8% is held by the ten largest clones.

Hyperthyroidism patients were newly diagnosed, with disease duration under 2 months, and aged 18 to 65 years. Exclusion was applied to patients with uncontrolled infections, other autoimmune diseases, pregnancy or lactation. Diagnoses relied on clinical symptoms, serum thyroxine and TRAb, thyroid ultrasound and orbital computed tomography. Blood from progressor patients was collected at the time of first diagnosis with hyperthyroidism, before any ophthalmopathy symptoms had appeared. Ficoll-Paque density gradient centrifugation was used to isolate PBMCs from 8 to 10 ml of fresh peripheral blood. Progressor patients were first diagnosed with Graves' hyperthyroidism and then developed ophthalmopathy during follow-up. Total RNA was extracted using Trizol reagent, and RNA quality was assessed on an Agilent 2100 Bioanalyzer. The CDR3 runs 14 residues from the cysteine to the phenylalanine. Only the CDR3 DNA is retained, 42 bases long and in frame from the first base.

This sample is part of a study of T cells in Graves' hyperthyroidism and ophthalmopathy (dated by TCRdb to between 2018 and 2021). General notes on the study: Peripheral blood was sampled at the time of initial diagnosis, prior to any treatment. Following sampling, methimazole starting at 30 mg daily was given to hyperthyroidism patients, and high-dose intravenous methylprednisolone was given to ophthalmopathy patients. The paper reports TCR Vbeta CDR3 sequencing of approximately 140 peripheral blood samples: 43 ophthalmopathy, some 80 hyperthyroidism and approximately 17 progressor patients. TCR V-J signatures able to tell the groups apart were searched for in a discovery cohort of some 100 patients, of whom more than 40 had Graves' ophthalmopathy and about 55 had stable Graves' hyperthyroidism. In roughly six Graves' hyperthyroidism patients, the study also compared T-cell repertoires from thyroid tissue with T-cell repertoires from blood. For training and testing, the 100 patients in the discovery cohort were randomly divided in a 7:3 ratio. Prospective prediction of ophthalmopathy was tested in an independent validation cohort of fewer than 20 hyperthyroidism patients and 17 patients who later progressed to ophthalmopathy.

General findings and caveats noted by the study authors: Sample size was not statistically predetermined, and investigators were not blinded to group allocation. A 13 V-J signature model separated ophthalmopathy from stable hyperthyroidism, with around 90% sensitivity and roughly 81% specificity in cross-validation and 80%/75% in testing. In validation, the model predicted progression to ophthalmopathy a median of about 6 months before onset, with roughly 70% sensitivity and almost 75% specificity. Blood samples also contained most of the expanded thyroid clonotypes (frequency above 0.001), which suggests that blood repertoires may reflect thyroid immune responses.

This receptor was obtained from a woman aged 25 to 39 with Graves' hyperthyroidism that later progressed to Graves' ophthalmopathy. The chain joins TRBV12-3 or TRBV12-4 to TRBJ2-3, with the identity of the D gene unclear. The end of the DNA fits TRBJ1-5 better, so the J call may be wrong. Sequenced sample: blood. The CDR3 in this case is CASTQRQSTDTQHF. In nucleotide form, the sequence is TGTGCCAGCACCCAGCGGCAGAGCACAGATACGCAGCATTTT.